This T cell receptor (beta chain) was captured by sequencing in a study of human T cells and chemical hapten exposure. TCRdb reprocessed the RACE reads via MiXCR and lists one record per CDR3 protein. The sample carries over 35,000 distinct CDR3 sequences, 8% to 9.5% recorded once. In this sample, this clonotype turned up many times. Time point: patch test 2, 6 weeks after DPC sensitization. Described treatment: therapeutic diphenylcyclopropenone sensitization with weekly scalp DPC. This CDR3 has 15 amino acids. V lost 4 bases to trimming and J lost 1 base; unmatched junction nucleotides: 5. The germline gives CDR1 LGHNA, CDR2 YSLEER.

The sequenced sample was whole blood, obtained in connection with sensitization to the hapten diphenylcyclopropenone (DPC). The chain is built from TRBV4-3 and TRBJ2-3; TRBD2 aligns across 7 bases. The clonotype originates from a woman aged 40 to 50 with alopecia areata. Some clones in this sample may be carry-over from other donors' samples. The CDR3 nucleotides read TGCGCCAGCAGCCTTGGACTAGGGGGCACAGATACGCAGTATTTT. It translates to CASSLGLGGTDTQYF.